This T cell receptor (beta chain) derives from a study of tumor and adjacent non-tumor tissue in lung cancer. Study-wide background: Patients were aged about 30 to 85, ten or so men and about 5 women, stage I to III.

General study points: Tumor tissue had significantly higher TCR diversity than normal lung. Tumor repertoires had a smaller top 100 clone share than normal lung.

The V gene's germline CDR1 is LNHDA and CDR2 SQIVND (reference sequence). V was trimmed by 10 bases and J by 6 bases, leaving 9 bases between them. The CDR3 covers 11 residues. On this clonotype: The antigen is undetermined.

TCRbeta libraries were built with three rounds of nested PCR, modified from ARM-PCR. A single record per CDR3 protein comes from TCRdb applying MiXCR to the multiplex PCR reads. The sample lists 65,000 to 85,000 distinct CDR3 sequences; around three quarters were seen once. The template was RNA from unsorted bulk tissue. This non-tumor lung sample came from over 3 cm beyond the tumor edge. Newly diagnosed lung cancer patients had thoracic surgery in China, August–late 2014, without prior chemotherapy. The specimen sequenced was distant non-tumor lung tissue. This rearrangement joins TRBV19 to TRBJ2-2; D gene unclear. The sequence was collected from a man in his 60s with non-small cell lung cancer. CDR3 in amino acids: CANIFAGELFF. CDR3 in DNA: TGTGCCAATATCTTTGCCGGGGAGCTGTTTTTT. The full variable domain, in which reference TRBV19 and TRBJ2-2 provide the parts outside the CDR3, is DGGITQSPKYLFRKEGQNVTLSCEQNLNHDAMYWYRQDPGQGLRLIYYSQIVNDFQKGDIAEGYSVSREKKESFPLTVTSAQKNPTAFYLCANIFAGELFFGEGSRLTVL.